The 4 T cell receptor beta chains listed next were all sequenced from one sample in a study of T cells in Graves' hyperthyroidism and ophthalmopathy (dated by TCRdb to about 2019). Receptor amplification or capture employed multiplex PCR. Sequencing was carried out with an Illumina HiSeq 2000. The TCR beta CDR3 regions were amplified from the RNA transcripts. The TCR CDR3 was subjected to a first round of RT-PCR using the HTBI primer set and the Qiagen OneStep RT-PCR kit. The raw public data were reprocessed by TCRdb itself: fastp quality trimming at Q25, MiXCR clonotype calling, in-frame beta chains only. Rows merge per CDR3 protein into single entries with the most common DNA and genes. The table for this sample lists fewer than 200,000 distinct CDR3 sequences; about 9% of them were counted only once. Around 21% of the sample goes to the ten largest clones. Sample: blood. These receptors were taken from a woman aged 18-35 years with Graves' hyperthyroidism that later progressed to Graves' ophthalmopathy.

This clonotype was detected ten times or more. The genes are TRBV19 and TRBJ2-1, with TRBD2 matching 14 bases. Looked up from germline, CDR1 is LNHDA and CDR2 is SQIVND (reference sequence). The CDR3 runs 15 residues. The ends lost 3 bases at V and 8 bases at J; junction bases unmatched: 3. DNA of the CDR3: TGTGCCAGTAGTATCGGGACTAGCGGGAGCGATGAGCAGTTCTTC. This codes for CASSIGTSGSDEQFF.

The rearrangement uses TRBV7-8 and TRBJ2-1; D uncertain. Germline CDR1 is SGHVS and CDR2 is FQNEAQ. The CDR3 is 11 residues long. V gave up 6 bases and J gave up 9 bases, with 9 bases separating them. CDR3 residues: CASRRLGEQFF. CDR3 bases: TGTGCCAGCAGGCGACTGGGTGAGCAGTTCTTC.

This clonotype was detected only a few times. J is TRBJ2-7 and V is TRBV19; D remains unclear. Trimming left V 2 bases short and J 0 bases short, with 14 bases between. The CDR3 is made up of 16 amino acids. Germline V gene lookup returns CDR1 LNHDA and CDR2 SQIVND (reference sequence). CDR3 in DNA: TGTGCCAGTAGTATATCCCTCTCCAGGAGCTCCTACGAGCAGTACTTC. Encoded protein: CASSISLSRSSYEQYF.

This clonotype appeared many times. In DNA form, the CDR3 reads TGTGCCAGCAGTTTGGCGCCCGGGTGGGATTCACCCCTCCACTTT. Amino acid sequence: CASSLAPGWDSPLHF. V gene TRBV27 combines with J gene TRBJ1-6; D gene unclear. Germline CDR1 reads MNHEY; CDR2 reads SMNVEV (reference sequence). This CDR3 comprises 15 residues. The germline V and J ends were trimmed by 3 bases and 8 bases, with 14 bases remaining between them.